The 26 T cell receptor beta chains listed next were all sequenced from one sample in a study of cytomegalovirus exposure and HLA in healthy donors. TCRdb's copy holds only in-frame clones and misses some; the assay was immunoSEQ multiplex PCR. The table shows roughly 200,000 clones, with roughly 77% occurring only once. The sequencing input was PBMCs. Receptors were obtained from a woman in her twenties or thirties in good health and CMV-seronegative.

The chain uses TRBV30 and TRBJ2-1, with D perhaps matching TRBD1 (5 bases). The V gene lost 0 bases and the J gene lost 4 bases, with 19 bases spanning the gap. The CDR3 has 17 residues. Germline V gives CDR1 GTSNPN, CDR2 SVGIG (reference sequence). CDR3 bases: TGTGCCTGGAGTGTTAGTGGGGCAGGGAATCCTTACAATGAGCAGTTCTTC. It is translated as CAWSVSGAGNPYNEQFF. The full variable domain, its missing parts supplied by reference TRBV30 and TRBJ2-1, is SQTIHQWPATLVQPVGSPLSLECTVEGTSNPNLYWYRQAAGRGLQLLFYSVGIGQISSEVPQNLSASRPQDRQFILSSKKLLLSDSGFYLCAWSVSGAGNPYNEQFFGPGTRLTVL.

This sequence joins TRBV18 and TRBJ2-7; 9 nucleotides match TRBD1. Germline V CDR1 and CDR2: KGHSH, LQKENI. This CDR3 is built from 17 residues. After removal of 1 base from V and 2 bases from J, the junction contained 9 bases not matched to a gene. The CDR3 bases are TGTGCCAGCTCACCACTCCCCCCGGGACAGGGTACCTACGAGCAGTACTTC. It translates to CASSPLPPGQGTYEQYF.

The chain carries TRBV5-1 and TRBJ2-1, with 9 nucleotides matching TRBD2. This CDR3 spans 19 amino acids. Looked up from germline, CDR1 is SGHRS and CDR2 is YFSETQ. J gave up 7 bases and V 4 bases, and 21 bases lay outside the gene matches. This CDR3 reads CASSLQFGEMAGGRNEQFF. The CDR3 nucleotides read TGCGCCAGCAGCCTGCAGTTCGGCGAAATGGCGGGGGGGCGAAATGAGCAGTTCTTC.

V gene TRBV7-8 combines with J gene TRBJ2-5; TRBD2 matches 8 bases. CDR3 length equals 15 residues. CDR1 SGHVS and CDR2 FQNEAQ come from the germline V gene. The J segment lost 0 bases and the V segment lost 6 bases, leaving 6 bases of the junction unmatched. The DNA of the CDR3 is TGTGCCAGCAGGCTAGCGGGCCCCAACCAAGAGACCCAGTACTTC. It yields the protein CASRLAGPNQETQYF.

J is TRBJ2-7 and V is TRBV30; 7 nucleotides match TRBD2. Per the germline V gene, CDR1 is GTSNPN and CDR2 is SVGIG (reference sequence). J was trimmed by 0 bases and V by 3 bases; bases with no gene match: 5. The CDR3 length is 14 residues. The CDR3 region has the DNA TGTGCCTGGAGGAATGGCGGGAGCTCCTACGAGCAGTACTTC. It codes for CAWRNGGSSYEQYF.

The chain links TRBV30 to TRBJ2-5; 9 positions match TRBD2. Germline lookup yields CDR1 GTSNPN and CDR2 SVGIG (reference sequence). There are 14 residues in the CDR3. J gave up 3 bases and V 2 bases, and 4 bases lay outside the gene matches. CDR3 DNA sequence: TGTGCCTGGAGTACGGTAGCGGGAGAAGAGACCCAGTACTTC. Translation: CAWSTVAGEETQYF.

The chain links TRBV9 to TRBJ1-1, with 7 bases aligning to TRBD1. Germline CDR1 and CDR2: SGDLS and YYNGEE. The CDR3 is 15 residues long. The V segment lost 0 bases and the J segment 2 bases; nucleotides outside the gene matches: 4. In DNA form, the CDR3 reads TGTGCCAGCAGCGTAGGTGGGACAGTAAACACTGAAGCTTTCTTT. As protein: CASSVGGTVNTEAFF.

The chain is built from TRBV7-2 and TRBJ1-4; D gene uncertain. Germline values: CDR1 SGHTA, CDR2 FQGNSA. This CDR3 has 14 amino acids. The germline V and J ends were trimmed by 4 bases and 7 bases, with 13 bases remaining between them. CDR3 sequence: CASSSYGVGEKLFF. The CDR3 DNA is TGTGCCAGCAGCTCCTACGGGGTGGGTGAAAAACTGTTTTTT.

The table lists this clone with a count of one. The CDR3 reads CASSLYAGTGNTYEQYF. The DNA for the CDR3 is TGTGCCAGCAGTTTATACGCGGGGACAGGAAATACCTACGAGCAGTACTTC. V is TRBV28 and J is TRBJ2-7, with 8 bases matching TRBD1. The V segment lost 1 base and the J segment 2 bases; nucleotides outside the gene matches: 10. CDR3 length: 17 amino acids. Germline V gene data show CDR1 as MDHEN and CDR2 as SYDVKM. The full variable domain, completed using reference TRBV28 and TRBJ2-7, is DVKVTQSSRYLVKRTGEKVFLECVQDMDHENMFWYRQDPGLGLRLIYFSYDVKMKEKGDIPEGYSVSREKKERFSLILESASTNQTSMYLCASSLYAGTGNTYEQYFGPGTRLTVT.

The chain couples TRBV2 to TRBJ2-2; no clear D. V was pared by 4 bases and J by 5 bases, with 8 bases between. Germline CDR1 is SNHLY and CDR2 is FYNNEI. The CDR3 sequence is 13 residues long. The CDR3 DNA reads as TGTGCCAGCAGTGTGCGAGGAACCGGGGAGCTGTTTTTT. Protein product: CASSVRGTGELFF. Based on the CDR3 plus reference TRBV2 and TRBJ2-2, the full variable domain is EPEVTQTPSHQVTQMGQEVILRCVPISNHLYFYWYRQILGQKVEFLVSFYNNEISEKSEIFDDQFSVERPDGSNFTLKIRSTKLEDSAMYFCASSVRGTGELFFGEGSRLTVL.

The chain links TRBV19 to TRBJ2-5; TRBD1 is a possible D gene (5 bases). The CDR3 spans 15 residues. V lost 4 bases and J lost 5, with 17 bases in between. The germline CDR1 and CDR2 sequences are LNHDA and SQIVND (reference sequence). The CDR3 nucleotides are TGTGCCAGTAGTACGACAGCCCGGATGGAGGAGACCCAGTACTTC. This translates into CASSTTARMEETQYF.

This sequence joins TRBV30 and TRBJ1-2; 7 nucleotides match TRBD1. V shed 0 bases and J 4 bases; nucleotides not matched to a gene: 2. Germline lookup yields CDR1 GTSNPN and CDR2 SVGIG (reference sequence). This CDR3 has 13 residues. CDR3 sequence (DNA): TGTGCCTGGAGTGTAAACAGGGGCTATGGCTACACCTTC. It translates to CAWSVNRGYGYTF.

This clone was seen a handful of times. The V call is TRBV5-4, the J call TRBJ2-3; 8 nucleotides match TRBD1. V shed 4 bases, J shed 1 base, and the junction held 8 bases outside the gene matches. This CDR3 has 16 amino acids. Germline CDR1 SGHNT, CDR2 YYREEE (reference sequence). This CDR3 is CASSPTPGGGTDTQYF. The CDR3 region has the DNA TGTGCCAGCAGCCCCACCCCAGGGGGCGGCACAGATACGCAGTATTTT.

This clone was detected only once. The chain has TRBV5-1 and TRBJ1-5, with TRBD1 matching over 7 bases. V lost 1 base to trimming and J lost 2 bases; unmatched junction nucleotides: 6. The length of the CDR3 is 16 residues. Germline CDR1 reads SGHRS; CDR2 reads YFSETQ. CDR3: CASSLSEDRGNQPQHF. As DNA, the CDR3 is TGCGCCAGCAGCTTGTCTGAAGACAGGGGCAATCAGCCCCAGCATTTT.

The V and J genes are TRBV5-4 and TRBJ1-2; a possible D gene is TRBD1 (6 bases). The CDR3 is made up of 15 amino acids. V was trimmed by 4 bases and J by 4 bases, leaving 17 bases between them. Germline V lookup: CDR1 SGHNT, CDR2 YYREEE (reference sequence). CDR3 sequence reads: CASSPSGVVSYGYTF. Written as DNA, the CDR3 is TGTGCCAGCAGCCCATCAGGGGTCGTCAGCTATGGCTACACCTTC.

The CDR3 DNA reads TGTGCCAGCAGTGCCGGGACAGGGGGCTCGGCCGGGGACTATGGCTACACCTTC. Encoded protein: CASSAGTGGSAGDYGYTF. The gene calls are TRBV27 and TRBJ1-2; 12 bases match TRBD1. The V and J ends lost 5 bases and 3 bases, in that order; junction bases with no gene match: 13. Germline lookup yields CDR1 MNHEY and CDR2 SMNVEV (reference sequence). This CDR3 comprises 18 residues.

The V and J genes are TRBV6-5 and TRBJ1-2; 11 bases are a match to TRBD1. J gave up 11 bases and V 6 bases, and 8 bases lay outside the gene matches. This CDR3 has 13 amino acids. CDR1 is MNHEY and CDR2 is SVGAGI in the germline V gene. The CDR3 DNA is TGTGCCAGCAGCCGCGGACAGGGGGCGAAGTACACCTTC. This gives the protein CASSRGQGAKYTF.

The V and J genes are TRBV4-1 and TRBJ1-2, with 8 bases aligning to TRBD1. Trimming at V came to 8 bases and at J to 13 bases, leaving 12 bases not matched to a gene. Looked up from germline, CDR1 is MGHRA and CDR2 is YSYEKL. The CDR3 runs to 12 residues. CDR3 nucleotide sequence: TGCGCCAGCTCGGGACAGGAGCCTTGGTGCACCTTC. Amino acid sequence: CASSGQEPWCTF.

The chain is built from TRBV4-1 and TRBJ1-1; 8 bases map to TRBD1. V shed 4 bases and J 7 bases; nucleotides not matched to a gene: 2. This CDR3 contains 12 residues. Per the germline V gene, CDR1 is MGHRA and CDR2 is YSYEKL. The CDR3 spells CASSPGQGEAFF. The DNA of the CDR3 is TGCGCCAGCAGCCCAGGACAGGGTGAAGCTTTCTTT.

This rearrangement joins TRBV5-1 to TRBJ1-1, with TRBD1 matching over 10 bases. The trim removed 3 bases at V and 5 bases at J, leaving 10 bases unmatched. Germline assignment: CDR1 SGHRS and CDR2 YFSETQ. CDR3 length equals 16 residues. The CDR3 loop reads CASSSSLGTGATEAFF. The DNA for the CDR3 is TGCGCCAGCAGCTCGTCGCTCGGGACAGGGGCGACTGAAGCTTTCTTT.

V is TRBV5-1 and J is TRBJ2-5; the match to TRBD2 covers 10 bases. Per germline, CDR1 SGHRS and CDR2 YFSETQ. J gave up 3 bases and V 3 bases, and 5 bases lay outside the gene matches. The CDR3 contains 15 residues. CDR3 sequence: CASSSRTSGKETQYF. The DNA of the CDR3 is TGCGCCAGCAGCTCTCGAACTAGCGGGAAAGAGACCCAGTACTTC.

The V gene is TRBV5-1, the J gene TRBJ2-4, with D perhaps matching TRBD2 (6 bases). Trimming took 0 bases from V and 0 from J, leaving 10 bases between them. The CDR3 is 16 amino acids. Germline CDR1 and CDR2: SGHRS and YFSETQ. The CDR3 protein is CASSLGASVAKNIQYF. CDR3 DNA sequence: TGCGCCAGCAGCTTGGGGGCTAGCGTAGCCAAAAACATTCAGTACTTC.

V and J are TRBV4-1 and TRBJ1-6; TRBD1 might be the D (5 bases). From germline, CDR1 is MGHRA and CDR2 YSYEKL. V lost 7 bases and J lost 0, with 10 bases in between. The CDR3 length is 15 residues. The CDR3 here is CASKQEFSYNSPLHF. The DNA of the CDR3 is TGCGCCAGCAAACAGGAATTCTCCTATAATTCACCCCTCCACTTT.

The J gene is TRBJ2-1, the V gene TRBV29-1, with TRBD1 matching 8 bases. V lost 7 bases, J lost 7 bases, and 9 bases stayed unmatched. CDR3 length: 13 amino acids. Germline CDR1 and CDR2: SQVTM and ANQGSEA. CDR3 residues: CSGETGVMNEQFF. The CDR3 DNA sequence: TGCAGCGGGGAGACAGGGGTAATGAATGAGCAGTTCTTC.

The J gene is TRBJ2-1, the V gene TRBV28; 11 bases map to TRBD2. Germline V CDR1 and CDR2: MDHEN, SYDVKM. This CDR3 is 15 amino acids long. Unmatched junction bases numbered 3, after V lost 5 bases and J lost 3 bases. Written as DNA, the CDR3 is TGTGCCAGCAGTCGTAGCGGGGGGGTCTACAATGAGCAGTTCTTC. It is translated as CASSRSGGVYNEQFF.

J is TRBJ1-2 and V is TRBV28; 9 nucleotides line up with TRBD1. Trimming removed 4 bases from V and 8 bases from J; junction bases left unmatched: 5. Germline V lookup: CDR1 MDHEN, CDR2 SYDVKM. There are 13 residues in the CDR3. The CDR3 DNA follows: TGTGCCAGCAGTTCGGGACAGGGAAGGGGCTACACCTTC. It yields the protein CASSSGQGRGYTF.